Presented here are 29 T cell receptor beta chains from one specimen sequenced in a study of cytotoxic CD8 clonotypes in ibrutinib-treated CLL (dated by TCRdb to about 2021). The time point tag for this specimen amounts to: 24 months on ibrutinib. Libraries were built with the immunoSEQ multiplex PCR assay. The immuneACCESS repertoire file appears here via TCRdb, limited to in-frame rearrangements. These files lack a portion of the clones; in checked studies, under half of the deficit traces to unresolved V genes, and the cause of the others is not known. Here the sample has about 92,000 clones; more than 70% occur a single time. The top ten hold under 30% of the sample. Sequences were derived from PBMCs, sampled after 24 months of ibrutinib treatment. These receptors all stem from a human donor with chronic lymphocytic leukemia.

The chain uses TRBV10-1 and TRBJ1-5, with D perhaps TRBD1 (5 bases). Trimming cost V 5 bases and J 3 bases, with 14 bases left between them. The germline V gene encodes CDR1 WNHNN and CDR2 SYGVQD (reference sequence). The CDR3 is 15 amino acids. The CDR3 sequence is CASSSTGGDNQPQHF. DNA of the CDR3: TGCGCCAGCAGTTCGACCGGGGGGGACAATCAGCCCCAGCATTTT.

The rearrangement uses TRBV9 and TRBJ2-1; D gene unclear. The V end was cut by 4 bases, the J end by 6 bases, with 17 bases between. The V gene's germline CDR1 is SGDLS and CDR2 YYNGEE. CDR3 length: 15 amino acids. Here the CDR3 DNA reads TGTGCCAGCAGCTCCCGATACCGCTTGGCCAATGAGCAGTTCTTC. Translation gives CASSSRYRLANEQFF. Full variable domain (remainder filled in from reference TRBV9 and TRBJ2-1): DSGVTQTPKHLITATGQRVTLRCSPRSGDLSVYWYQQSLDQGLQFLIQYYNGEERAKGNILERFSAQQFPDLHSELNLSSLELGDSALYFCASSSRYRLANEQFFGPGTRLTVL.

This clone was observed a few times. The chain combines TRBV6-1 with TRBJ1-1; TRBD1 is a possible D gene (5 bases). Germline V gene data show CDR1 as MNHNS and CDR2 as SASEGT. CDR3 length equals 14 residues. Trimming stripped 7 bases from V and 2 bases from J, with 14 bases between. CDR3 sequence: CASTEDIGNTEAFF. The CDR3 nucleotides are TGTGCCAGCACTGAGGACATAGGCAACACTGAAGCTTTCTTT.

The rearrangement uses TRBV30 and TRBJ1-2; perhaps TRBD1 as D (6 bases). Trimming pared 1 base from V and 4 bases from J, leaving 7 bases between. Germline assignment: CDR1 GTSNPN and CDR2 SVGIG (reference sequence). The CDR3 is made up of 12 amino acids. DNA for the CDR3: TGTGCCTGGAGTGCGGACAGCTATGGCTACACCTTC. Translating gives CAWSADSYGYTF.

The genes are TRBV27 and TRBJ2-7; possible D gene TRBD1, 5 bases. Germline V gene lookup returns CDR1 MNHEY and CDR2 SMNVEV (reference sequence). V lost 5 bases to trimming and J lost 2 bases, with 13 bases between them. The CDR3 sequence is 14 residues long. CDR3 coding DNA: TGTGCCAGCAGTCCCACAGGACCAGCCTACGAGCAGTACTTC. The encoded protein is CASSPTGPAYEQYF.

The chain joins TRBV7-3 to TRBJ2-7; perhaps TRBD2 as D (5 bases). The CDR3 is made up of 13 amino acids. Trimming took off 4 bases at V and 7 bases at J, with 14 bases between the two ends. Germline V CDR1 and CDR2: SGHTA, FQGTGA. The CDR3 sequence: CASSSSGGREQYF. CDR3 nucleotides: TGTGCCAGCAGCTCCTCTGGCGGGCGAGAGCAGTACTTC.

In DNA, the CDR3 is TGCGCCAGCAGCCTGGGGCGGGTGCAAGAGACCCAGTACTTC. Amino acid sequence: CASSLGRVQETQYF. This chain uses TRBV5-1 with TRBJ2-5; D may be TRBD1 or TRBD2 (5 bases each). This CDR3 contains 14 residues. Germline assignment: CDR1 SGHRS and CDR2 YFSETQ. Trimming pared 4 bases from V and 2 bases from J, leaving 12 bases between.

DNA of the CDR3: TGTGCCAGCAGCAGACAGGAGTATAATTCACCCCTCCACTTT. This gives the protein CASSRQEYNSPLHF. The gene calls are TRBV27 and TRBJ1-6, with D possibly TRBD1 on 6 matching bases. Germline CDR1 and CDR2: MNHEY and SMNVEV (reference sequence). The V and J ends lost 6 bases and 4 bases respectively, with 10 bases between them. The CDR3 has 14 residues.

In the case of this clone: The junction and the germline gene differ at one end; a read error may be behind it. CDR3: CASSLDISQGATGTF. CDR3 nucleotides: TGTGCCAGCAGCTTGGACATTTCACAGGGGGCTACGGGCACCTTC. The chain employs TRBV5-3 and TRBJ1-2; TRBD1 aligns across 9 bases. TRBV5-3 is an open reading frame, and its role is uncertain. The CDR3 extends over 15 amino acids.

The gene calls are TRBV27 and TRBJ1-2; D call uncertain. Germline V gene data show CDR1 as MNHEY and CDR2 as SMNVEV (reference sequence). There are 13 residues in the CDR3. With 0 bases removed from V and 3 bases from J, the gap between germline ends came to 5 bases. CDR3 nucleotides: TGTGCCAGCAGTTTATCTATCTACTATGGCTACACCTTC. Amino acid sequence: CASSLSIYYGYTF.

Written as DNA, the CDR3 is TGTGCCAGCAATCTTGGGGCTTTGCAGCACGAGCAGTACTTC. Residues: CASNLGALQHEQYF. The chain links TRBV5-6 to TRBJ2-7, with D possibly being TRBD1 (5 bases). V was cut by 6 bases and J by 5 bases, with 18 bases left in between. The CDR3 consists of 14 residues. Looked up from germline, CDR1 is SGHDT and CDR2 is YYEEEE.

The V call is TRBV4-3, the J call TRBJ2-4, with 14 positions matching TRBD2. The CDR3 sequence is 20 residues long. With V trimmed by 4 bases and J by 0 bases, 11 bases remained unmatched. Looked up from germline, CDR1 is LGHNA and CDR2 is YSLEER. The CDR3 coding sequence is TGCGCCAGCAGCCTGGGACTAGCGGGGGACTTGGATCTAGCCAAAAACATTCAGTACTTC. This gives the protein CASSLGLAGDLDLAKNIQYF.

Only a few counts were recorded for this clone. The rearrangement uses TRBV2 and TRBJ1-1, with 7 nucleotides matching TRBD1. The CDR3 runs 13 residues. Losses at the gene ends were 6 bases for V and 1 base for J; bases not matched to a gene: 2. Germline CDR1 and CDR2: SNHLY and FYNNEI. CDR3 sequence: CASSQGENTEAFF. The CDR3 DNA reads TGTGCCAGCAGCCAGGGGGAGAACACTGAAGCTTTCTTT.

This clone was seen only a few times. V usage is TRBV9 and J usage is TRBJ2-2; 8 positions match TRBD1. The CDR3 has 16 amino acids. The V gene end was trimmed by 3 bases and the J gene end by 5 bases; junction bases not matched to a gene: 9. The germline V gene encodes CDR1 SGDLS and CDR2 YYNGEE. The CDR3 spells CASSAPRQGRTGELFF. Here the CDR3 DNA reads TGTGCCAGCAGCGCCCCCCGACAGGGGCGAACCGGGGAGCTGTTTTTT.

The CDR3 loop is CSVGQGNTEAFF. CDR3 DNA: TGCAGCGTGGGACAGGGGAACACTGAAGCTTTCTTT. The chain couples TRBV29-1 to TRBJ1-1; TRBD1 agrees at 9 bases. CDR1 SQVTM and CDR2 ANQGSEA come from the germline V gene. After removal of 6 bases from V and 1 base from J, the junction contained 0 bases not matched to a gene. The CDR3 is made up of 12 amino acids.

The chain recombines TRBV29-1 with TRBJ1-2, with TRBD1 matching 8 bases. CDR1 is SQVTM and CDR2 is ANQGSEA in the germline V gene. The CDR3 sequence is 13 residues long. V lost 1 base, J lost 4 bases, and 2 bases stayed unmatched. DNA for the CDR3: TGCAGCGTTGAAGGGACAGGGTTCTATGGCTACACCTTC. Translation gives CSVEGTGFYGYTF.

The chain's CDR3 is CASSFQGSNYGYTF. Here the CDR3 DNA reads TGTGCCAGCAGTTTCCAGGGTTCTAACTATGGCTACACCTTC. The chain uses TRBV28 and TRBJ1-2; tentatively, D is TRBD1 (5 bases). Trimming pared 3 bases from V and 0 bases from J, leaving 8 bases between. Looked up from germline, CDR1 is MDHEN and CDR2 is SYDVKM. The CDR3 is 14 residues long.

CDR3 sequence: CASSDEIPYEQYF. The CDR3, as DNA: TGTGCCAGCAGTGATGAGATCCCCTACGAGCAGTACTTC. The V gene is TRBV28, the J gene TRBJ2-7, with D unresolved. V shed 5 bases and J shed 2 bases, with 10 bases lying between them. The CDR3 runs to 13 residues. Germline-derived CDR1 and CDR2 are MDHEN and SYDVKM.

The chain recombines TRBV29-1 with TRBJ2-6; D might be TRBD1 or TRBD2, each matching 5 bases. V lost 6 bases to trimming and J lost 2 bases, with 11 bases between them. Looked up from germline, CDR1 is SQVTM and CDR2 is ANQGSEA. The CDR3 totals 14 residues. CDR3 region: CSVPGRTGANVLTF. In nucleotides, the CDR3 is TGCAGCGTGCCGGGGCGGACTGGGGCCAACGTCCTGACTTTC.

The CDR3 coding sequence is TGTGCCAGCAGCTTAGGGGGATATACGCAGTATTTT. This sequence encodes CASSLGGYTQYF. The chain links TRBV7-2 to TRBJ2-3; no clear D. V was shortened by 1 base and J by 7 bases, with 6 bases between the two germline ends. The CDR3 is made up of 12 amino acids. Germline V gives CDR1 SGHTA, CDR2 FQGNSA.

This clone appeared a few times. CDR3 residues: CASSVTENEKLFF. DNA for the CDR3: TGTGCCAGCAGCGTGACCGAGAATGAAAAACTGTTTTTT. The rearrangement links TRBV9 to TRBJ1-4; D gene uncertain. The V end lost 2 bases, the J end lost 5 bases, and 7 bases lay between the germline ends. CDR1 SGDLS and CDR2 YYNGEE come from the germline V gene. The CDR3 is 13 amino acids. The variable domain in full, completed from reference TRBV9 and TRBJ1-4, reads DSGVTQTPKHLITATGQRVTLRCSPRSGDLSVYWYQQSLDQGLQFLIQYYNGEERAKGNILERFSAQQFPDLHSELNLSSLELGDSALYFCASSVTENEKLFFGSGTQLSVL.

This clone was recorded a few times. The chain joins TRBV10-2 to TRBJ2-7, with D uncertain. This CDR3 contains 13 residues. Between the trimmed V and J ends, which lost 6 bases and 0 bases, there was a span of 9 bases. Germline V gene sequence: CDR1 WSHSY, CDR2 SAAADI. The CDR3 reads CASRETVSYEQYF. CDR3 sequence (DNA): TGCGCCAGCAGGGAAACGGTCTCCTACGAGCAGTACTTC.

Comment on this clone: The sample contains more than one DNA sequence encoding this CDR3. The chain couples TRBV28 to TRBJ2-7, with D maybe TRBD1 (5 bases). The ends were cut back, 7 bases at V and 0 bases at J, with 7 bases in the middle. The CDR3 has 12 residues. CDR1 and CDR2 from the germline V gene are MDHEN and SYDVKM. Here the CDR3 DNA reads TGTGCCAGCAAGACAGCCTCCTACGAGCAGTACTTC. Its translation: CASKTASYEQYF.

This chain links TRBV7-2 with TRBJ1-2; D might be TRBD1 (5 bases). Trimming took 1 base from V and 8 from J, leaving 14 bases between them. Germline V lookup: CDR1 SGHTA, CDR2 FQGNSA. The CDR3 consists of 14 residues. In DNA, the CDR3 is TGTGCCAGCAGCTTAGGGCAGGGACGTCACGGCTACACCTTC. Translated, it gives CASSLGQGRHGYTF.

This chain's CDR3 is CASSPSGGAGHEQFF. The CDR3 DNA follows: TGTGCCAGCAGCCCTAGCGGGGGGGCCGGGCATGAGCAGTTCTTC. The chain links TRBV7-2 to TRBJ2-1; 12 bases map to TRBD2. With V trimmed by 5 bases and J by 8 bases, 7 bases remained unmatched. The CDR3 runs to 15 residues. CDR1 and CDR2 (germline): SGHTA, FQGNSA.

A few counts support this clone. The same CDR3 can be traced to other DNA sequences in this sample. The rearrangement uses TRBV14 and TRBJ2-7, with 10 bases lining up with TRBD1. V gave up 3 bases and J gave up 2 bases; unmatched junction bases: 1. Germline CDR1 SGHDN, CDR2 FVKESK. The CDR3 totals 14 residues. DNA of the CDR3: TGTGCCAGCAGCCAGGGACAGGGGCCCTACGAGCAGTACTTC. It codes for CASSQGQGPYEQYF.

This chain joins TRBV27 and TRBJ2-7; the D gene is possibly TRBD1 (6 bases). The germline V gene has CDR1 MNHEY and CDR2 SMNVEV (reference sequence). This CDR3 has 12 residues. With 5 bases removed from V and 6 bases from J, the gap between germline ends came to 11 bases. CDR3 sequence (DNA): TGTGCCAGCAGTGCTACAGGGTCCGAGCAGTACTTC. It encodes CASSATGSEQYF.

The rearrangement uses TRBV5-1 and TRBJ2-7, with TRBD2 matching 10 bases. V was pared by 4 bases and J by 3 bases, with 7 bases of the junction left unmatched. This CDR3 spans 15 amino acids. The V gene's germline CDR1 is SGHRS and CDR2 YFSETQ. The CDR3 loop is CASSLWTSGGYEQYF. In nucleotides, the CDR3 is TGCGCCAGCAGCCTCTGGACTAGCGGAGGCTACGAGCAGTACTTC.

The V and J genes are TRBV19 and TRBJ1-2; 10 nucleotides line up with TRBD1. Trimming took 5 bases from V and 2 from J; bases not matched to a gene: 2. CDR1 and CDR2 (germline): LNHDA, SQIVND (reference sequence). The CDR3 has 14 amino acids. The CDR3 loop is CASSPGQGNYGYTF. In DNA, the CDR3 is TGTGCCAGTAGTCCGGGACAGGGGAACTATGGCTACACCTTC.